This is a list of T cell receptor beta chains from one sample in a study of blood T cell repertoires in COVID-19. The data were produced by immunoSEQ multiplex PCR, yet TCRdb's version contains in-frame clones alone and is incomplete. Seen here are roughly 500,000 clones, 70% to 90% observed once, and the top ten hold approximately 3.2%. Sample: peripheral blood. The source of these receptors is a human donor in a cohort sampled during active COVID-19. The CDR3 runs from the conserved cysteine through the conserved F or W. The order of the fields is V gene, D gene, J gene, clone size, CDR3 protein, CDR3 DNA. D genes are given only for firm matches. Rows give clone size only sometimes, using once, few, many, or a class for an expanded clone.

V gene: TRBV11-1; D gene: TRBD1; J gene: TRBJ2-7; clone size: once; CDR3 protein: CASSLFRGPGEQYF; CDR3 DNA: TGTGCCAGCAGCTTATTTAGGGGGCCAGGCGAGCAGTACTTC
V gene: TRBV11-3; D gene: TRBD2; J gene: TRBJ2-3; clone size: -; CDR3 protein: CASSQLAGVTDTQYF; CDR3 DNA: TGTGCCAGCAGCCAACTAGCGGGAGTCACAGATACGCAGTATTTT
V gene: TRBV11-3; D gene: -; J gene: TRBJ2-5; clone size: -; CDR3 protein: CASSQTGRETQYF; CDR3 DNA: TGTGCCAGCAGCCAGACAGGGAGGGAGACCCAGTACTTC
V gene: TRBV7-8; D gene: TRBD1; J gene: TRBJ2-7; clone size: -; CDR3 protein: CASSPRQGPSLRQYF; CDR3 DNA: TGTGCCAGCAGCCCCCGACAGGGGCCTTCCCTCAGGCAGTACTTC
V gene: TRBV3-1/TRBV3-2; D gene: TRBD2; J gene: TRBJ2-3; clone size: -; CDR3 protein: CASSQGVAGSDTQYF; CDR3 DNA: TGTGCCAGCAGCCAAGGCGTAGCGGGATCAGATACGCAGTATTTT
V gene: TRBV28; D gene: TRBD1; J gene: TRBJ2-3; clone size: -; CDR3 protein: CASSPTGGKDTQYF; CDR3 DNA: TGTGCCAGCAGCCCCACAGGGGGCAAAGATACGCAGTATTTT
V gene: TRBV28; D gene: TRBD1; J gene: TRBJ2-1; clone size: -; CDR3 protein: CASSTTGVEQFF; CDR3 DNA: TGTGCCAGCAGTACGACAGGGGTAGAGCAGTTCTTC
V gene: TRBV28; D gene: -; J gene: TRBJ2-2; clone size: -; CDR3 protein: CASSLWQKGELFF; CDR3 DNA: TGTGCCAGCAGTTTATGGCAGAAAGGGGAGCTGTTTTTT
V gene: TRBV10-3; D gene: TRBD2; J gene: TRBJ2-1; clone size: -; CDR3 protein: CAISKLAGVRSYNEQFF; CDR3 DNA: TGTGCCATCAGCAAGCTAGCGGGAGTCAGGTCCTACAATGAGCAGTTCTTC
V gene: TRBV20-1; D gene: -; J gene: TRBJ2-1; clone size: -; CDR3 protein: CSASRSSANSYNEQFF; CDR3 DNA: TGCAGTGCTAGTCGATCTAGCGCTAACTCCTACAATGAGCAGTTCTTC
V gene: TRBV3-1/TRBV3-2; D gene: TRBD2; J gene: TRBJ2-1; clone size: once; CDR3 protein: CASSALLAGVLEQFF; CDR3 DNA: TGTGCCAGCAGCGCTCTGCTAGCGGGAGTACTAGAGCAGTTCTTC
V gene: TRBV12-3/TRBV12-4; D gene: -; J gene: TRBJ1-5; clone size: -; CDR3 protein: CASSREGGPQHF; CDR3 DNA: TGTGCCAGCAGTCGGGAGGGTGGGCCCCAGCATTTT
V gene: TRBV7-9; D gene: -; J gene: TRBJ2-2; clone size: -; CDR3 protein: CASSLGGGYGTGELFF; CDR3 DNA: TGTGCCAGCAGCTTGGGCGGGGGCTATGGGACCGGGGAGCTGTTTTTT
V gene: TRBV7-2; D gene: TRBD1; J gene: TRBJ2-2; clone size: -; CDR3 protein: CASSPGGTGYTGELFF; CDR3 DNA: TGTGCCAGCAGCCCTGGCGGGACAGGGTACACCGGGGAGCTGTTTTTT
V gene: TRBV24-1; D gene: -; J gene: TRBJ2-1; clone size: -; CDR3 protein: CATSEPTGATYNEQFF; CDR3 DNA: TGTGCCACCAGTGAACCCACAGGAGCTACCTACAATGAGCAGTTCTTC
V gene: TRBV28; D gene: -; J gene: TRBJ2-7; clone size: -; CDR3 protein: CASRRETGYYEQYF; CDR3 DNA: TGTGCCAGCAGGAGAGAGACAGGTTACTACGAGCAGTACTTC
V gene: TRBV27; D gene: -; J gene: TRBJ1-4; clone size: once; CDR3 protein: CASILRNEKLFF; CDR3 DNA: TGTGCCAGCATTCTACGTAATGAAAAACTGTTTTTT
V gene: TRBV21-1; D gene: -; J gene: TRBJ1-5; clone size: -; CDR3 protein: CASSGHPGQGGQPQHF; CDR3 DNA: TGTGCCAGCAGCGGACATCCGGGACAGGGAGGGCAGCCCCAGCATTTT
V gene: TRBV11-2; D gene: TRBD2; J gene: TRBJ2-1; clone size: -; CDR3 protein: CASSLWGRGRNHNEQFF; CDR3 DNA: TGTGCCAGCAGCTTATGGGGCCGCGGGAGAAACCACAATGAGCAGTTCTTC
V gene: TRBV19; D gene: TRBD1; J gene: TRBJ1-1; clone size: -; CDR3 protein: CASNRQGARTEAFF; CDR3 DNA: TGTGCCAGTAATCGACAGGGGGCACGGACTGAAGCTTTCTTT
V gene: TRBV24-1; D gene: -; J gene: TRBJ2-1; clone size: -; CDR3 protein: CASSDGIYNEQFF; CDR3 DNA: TGTGCCTCTTCCGACGGGATATACAATGAGCAGTTCTTC
V gene: TRBV10-3; D gene: TRBD1; J gene: TRBJ1-1; clone size: -; CDR3 protein: CAISEEQGVTAFF; CDR3 DNA: TGTGCCATCAGTGAAGAACAGGGGGTAACAGCTTTCTTT